Included here is one T cell receptor beta chain sequence, with context. These data are taken from a study of blood T cell repertoires in COVID-19. Study information: Acute-phase and convalescent COVID-19 samples originated in the United States, Italy and Spain. PBMCs, B-cell-depleted T cells, or T cells were the source of the cDNA or gDNA that made up the material.

Original analysis: Nucleated cell number was recorded as an estimate derived from reference gene primer amplification. The data were produced by immunoSEQ multiplex PCR, yet TCRdb's version contains in-frame clones alone and is incomplete. V and J calls and clone size follow that table, whereas D and trimming were derived from the DNA. The top ten clones hold under 2% of a sample with some 54,000 clones, 83% of them seen once. The sequencing input was peripheral blood. This receptor was taken from an older woman with acute or convalescent COVID-19.

The DNA of the CDR3 is TGTGCCAGCAGTTTTTCCGGGACTGTTAATGAAAAACTGTTTTTT. Translated: CASSFSGTVNEKLFF. The chain couples TRBV27 to TRBJ1-4; a weak D match, TRBD1 (5 bases). Trimming shortened V by 3 bases and J by 4 bases, and 12 bases separated the two germline ends. This CDR3 has 15 residues. From germline, CDR1 is MNHEY and CDR2 SMNVEV (reference sequence).